A selection of T cell receptor beta chains follows, all from one sample in a study of T-cell reconstitution after alpha-beta-depleted transplantation in children. TCRdb reprocessed the PCR reads with MiXCR, giving one entry per CDR3 protein. The sample carries approximately 230,000 distinct CDR3 sequences, around 25% recorded once. The sequenced sample was PBMCs, mostly from graft donor cells, obtained 360 days after TCRalphabeta/CD19-depleted stem cell transplant. The receptors derive from a female patient aged 2-10 years who had a stem cell transplant for congenital amegakaryocytic thrombocytopenia, so the T cells may come from the graft donor. Both conserved end residues are part of each CDR3. D genes are given only for firm matches. Clone size is stated in some rows and not others, as once, few, many or a class when expanded.

CDR3nt,CDR3aa,d_gene,j_gene,v_gene,abundance
TGCGCCAGCAGCCTAGTAGGGAACTCCGGGGAGCTGTTTTTT,CASSLVGNSGELFF,-,TRBJ2-2,TRBV5-1,few
TGCAGCGCCAGGGGGGGAGATACGCAGTATTTT,CSARGGDTQYF,-,TRBJ2-3,TRBV29-1,many
TGTGCCAGCAGTGACTACTACAGGGGGTCCCAAGATACGCAGTATTTT,CASSDYYRGSQDTQYF,TRBD1,TRBJ2-3,TRBV6-4,-
TGCAGCGTTGAAGAATACTCACCCTTTGGAACAGATACGCAGTATTTT,CSVEEYSPFGTDTQYF,-,TRBJ2-3,TRBV29-1,-
TGTGCCAGCAGCCAAGATTCGTCTACAGATACGCAGTATTTT,CASSQDSSTDTQYF,-,TRBJ2-3,TRBV4-2,-
TGTGCCAGCAGTTTCGCACAGGGAACCGGGGAGCTGTTTTTT,CASSFAQGTGELFF,-,TRBJ2-2,TRBV12-3/TRBV12-4,many
TGTGCCAGCAGCTCTCGTACAGATACGCAGTATTTT,CASSSRTDTQYF,-,TRBJ2-3,TRBV7-8,many
TGCAGTGCTAGTATCCCCCTTCGCACAGATACGCAGTATTTT,CSASIPLRTDTQYF,-,TRBJ2-3,TRBV20-1,-
TGTGCCAGCAGTCCGAGCGGGCCCGGGGATCAGCCCCAGCATTTT,CASSPSGPGDQPQHF,-,TRBJ1-5,TRBV28,many
TGCAGTGCTAGGTTTCCCCTAGCGGGAGGGCCTGATACGCAGTATTTT,CSARFPLAGGPDTQYF,TRBD2,TRBJ2-3,TRBV20-1,-
TGTGCCAGCAGCTCGGACAGAGGGGGGTACGAGCCCGGGGACACCATATATTTT,CASSSDRGGYEPGDTIYF,-,TRBJ1-3,TRBV13,few
TGCAGTGCCGTAGACGCGATAAGCTCCTACGAGCAGTACTTC,CSAVDAISSYEQYF,-,TRBJ2-7,TRBV20-1,-
TGCGCCAGCAGCCACGGAGGACAGGGGCCCACTCAGTACTTC,CASSHGGQGPTQYF,TRBD1,TRBJ2-7,TRBV5-1,-
TGCAGCGTTGAGTCCGGAGGGTCAGCCTACGAGCAGTACTTC,CSVESGGSAYEQYF,-,TRBJ2-7,TRBV29-1,-
TGTGCCAGCAGCTTGGATATCGGTGGGGCCTCCTACAATGAGCAGTTCTTC,CASSLDIGGASYNEQFF,-,TRBJ2-1,TRBV5-8,few
TGCGCCAGCAGCTTGAGTCTCCGCTACGAGCAGTACTTC,CASSLSLRYEQYF,-,TRBJ2-7,TRBV5-1,few
TGTGCCAGCAGTTTGTACGTACACCTCGCTAATGAGCAGTTCTTC,CASSLYVHLANEQFF,-,TRBJ2-1,TRBV12-3/TRBV12-4,many
TGTGCCAGCAGATCACCGGGACAGGCGAACACTGAAGCTTTCTTT,CASRSPGQANTEAFF,TRBD1,TRBJ1-1,TRBV2,-
TGTGCCAGCCGAAGGACTAGCGGGGGTGATACGCAGTATTTT,CASRRTSGGDTQYF,TRBD2,TRBJ2-3,TRBV12-3/TRBV12-4,few
TGTGCCTGGAGTGTACAAGACGGGTGGAATGAGCAGTTCTTC,CAWSVQDGWNEQFF,-,TRBJ2-1,TRBV30,many
TGTGCCAGCAGTCGTAGCGGGAGCTCCTACAATGAGCAGTTCTTC,CASSRSGSSYNEQFF,TRBD2,TRBJ2-1,TRBV6-1,-
TGTGCCAGTAGTATCCAGGGACAGAACCTCTACGAGCAGTACTTC,CASSIQGQNLYEQYF,TRBD1,TRBJ2-7,TRBV19,-
TGCAGTGCTTGGACGGCACTATACTACAATGAGCAGTTCTTC,CSAWTALYYNEQFF,-,TRBJ2-1,TRBV20-1,-
TGTGCCAGCGATGGACTTCCTAAATTCGCGAACACCGGGGAGCTGTTTTTT,CASDGLPKFANTGELFF,-,TRBJ2-2,TRBV12-3/TRBV12-4,-
TGCAGCGCAAACGGGATACGGCGCACAGATACGCAGTATTTT,CSANGIRRTDTQYF,-,TRBJ2-3,TRBV29-1,many
TGTGCCAGCAGCGTCGGCCGGATGATGGGAAACACCATATATTTT,CASSVGRMMGNTIYF,-,TRBJ1-3,TRBV9,-
TGTGCCAGCAGTTTAGGGGACCCCTCCTACGAGCAGTACTTC,CASSLGDPSYEQYF,-,TRBJ2-7,TRBV12-3/TRBV12-4,few